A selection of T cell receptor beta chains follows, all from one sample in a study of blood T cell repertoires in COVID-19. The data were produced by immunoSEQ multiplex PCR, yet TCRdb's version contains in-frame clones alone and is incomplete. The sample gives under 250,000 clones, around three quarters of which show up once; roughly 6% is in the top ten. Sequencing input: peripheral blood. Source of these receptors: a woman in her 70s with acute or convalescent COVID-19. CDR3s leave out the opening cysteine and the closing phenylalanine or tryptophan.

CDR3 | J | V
ATSEGTSGRTPYNEQF | TRBJ2-1 | TRBV24-1
AIRARQQNTEAF | TRBJ1-1 | TRBV10-3
ASSIGVGAQNTGELF | TRBJ2-2 | TRBV19
ASSLLAGGVVQPQH | TRBJ1-5 | TRBV5-6
AIMVREGLSLSGDEQF | TRBJ2-1 | TRBV10-3
ASSRQPLYPEAF | TRBJ1-1 | TRBV6-5
ASSLADRDTEAF | TRBJ1-1 | TRBV5-1
AWSRQTPDDTQY | TRBJ2-3 | TRBV30
ASSSPQGAGGFSGANVLT | TRBJ2-6 | TRBV21-1
ASSSDRVYGYT | TRBJ1-2 | TRBV5-4
ASSPDQSGRTDTQY | TRBJ2-3 | TRBV5-4
ASGSWDNTDTQY | TRBJ2-3 | TRBV27
ASSLEAGMNTEAF | TRBJ1-1 | TRBV7-2
ASRLTSFTGELF | TRBJ2-2 | TRBV7-9
ASSQEVETEAF | TRBJ1-1 | TRBV14
ASKQGARDEQF | TRBJ2-1 | TRBV28
ASSPRGAYEQY | TRBJ2-7 | TRBV7-2
ASRLQGTPLNTEAF | TRBJ1-1 | TRBV28
SVGGQGPDTQY | TRBJ2-3 | TRBV29-1
ASSLYGVSNTEAF | TRBJ1-1 | TRBV27
SVDGLVGPSTDTQY | TRBJ2-3 | TRBV29-1
ASSQEGAASYNEQF | TRBJ2-1 | TRBV4-2
ASSPRRTGGETQY | TRBJ2-5 | TRBV5-6
ASSMGQGWDGELF | TRBJ2-2 | TRBV19
ASSLRTGASYNSPLH | TRBJ1-6 | TRBV7-2
SAGVIDEQF | TRBJ2-1 | TRBV20-1
AWQGALANEKLF | TRBJ1-4 | TRBV30
ASSLVGRGLAGVNEQF | TRBJ2-1 | TRBV7-8
ASSRGTSGTYNEQF | TRBJ2-1 | TRBV5-1
ASSQLAGVHEQF | TRBJ2-1 | TRBV28
ARGLAGSYNEQF | TRBJ2-1 | TRBV2
ASRLGGYNEQF | TRBJ2-1 | TRBV6-5
ASSLPQYEQY | TRBJ2-7 | TRBV11-2
SVSIQYYGYT | TRBJ1-2 | TRBV29-1
ASSLTGTRGYEQY | TRBJ2-7 | TRBV5-4
ATSRVLLGLEGYEQF | TRBJ2-1 | TRBV15
ASSLEAGGETQY | TRBJ2-5 | TRBV7-6
ASSHGLAGWTGELF | TRBJ2-2 | TRBV3-1/TRBV3-2
ASSVGPAVNTGELF | TRBJ2-2 | TRBV9
ASSPYIRANTNTGELF | TRBJ2-2 | TRBV18
ASSEGRENTEAF | TRBJ1-1 | TRBV2
ASRVDNEQF | TRBJ2-1 | TRBV4-2
ASSLGSLALTDTQY | TRBJ2-3 | TRBV5-1
ASSLSRSNTEAF | TRBJ1-1 | TRBV27
ASSGTSGGTYEQY | TRBJ2-7 | TRBV6-6
ASSRQGFRGYT | TRBJ1-2 | TRBV6-5
ASSLEYGTAFQETQY | TRBJ2-5 | TRBV7-8
ASSYRGGEKLF | TRBJ1-4 | TRBV27
ASSQRVNTEAF | TRBJ1-1 | TRBV3-1/TRBV3-2
ASSVLTGQGETQY | TRBJ2-5 | TRBV2